Each of the 27 T cell receptor beta chains below was sequenced from the same sample in a study of blood T cell repertoires in COVID-19. The method was immunoSEQ multiplex PCR; TCRdb's version includes in-frame clones alone and lacks a portion of them. The sample contains 37,000 or so clones, nearly 90% of which appear only once. Specimen: peripheral blood. Receptors were obtained from a man aged 55 to 70 with active COVID-19.

V and J are TRBV5-1 and TRBJ1-2, with 9 positions matching TRBD1. In germline, CDR1 is SGHRS, CDR2 YFSETQ. The CDR3 is 13 residues long. The V gene end was trimmed by 4 bases and the J gene end by 8 bases; junction bases not matched to a gene: 6. The CDR3 nucleotides are TGCGCCAGCAGCCCGGGGACAGGGAACGGCTACACCTTC. Its translation is CASSPGTGNGYTF.

The chain employs TRBV5-1 and TRBJ2-7, with TRBD1 identical over 11 bases. CDR3 length equals 14 residues. Unmatched junction bases numbered 3, after V lost 4 bases and J lost 3 bases. CDR1 is SGHRS and CDR2 is YFSETQ in the germline V gene. The CDR3 coding sequence is TGCGCCAGCAGCGGGGGACAGGGGGGCTACGAGCAGTACTTC. It yields the protein CASSGGQGGYEQYF.

This clone was counted a few times. The CDR3 is CASSSQGGLGYTF. Written as DNA, the CDR3 is TGTGCCAGCAGCTCACAGGGGGGTCTTGGCTACACCTTC. The chain recombines TRBV7-9 with TRBJ1-2, with 8 bases aligning to TRBD1. Germline-derived CDR1 and CDR2 are SEHNR and FQNEAQ (reference sequence). The CDR3 loop spans 13 amino acids. V shed 4 bases, J shed 7 bases, and the junction held 5 bases outside the gene matches.

The chain couples TRBV7-2 to TRBJ2-5, with a possible D match to TRBD1 (5 bases). This CDR3 comprises 14 residues. Per the germline V gene, CDR1 is SGHTA and CDR2 is FQGNSA. V was clipped by 4 bases and J by 7 bases, with 16 bases between them. The CDR3 protein is CASSYLTRQGTQYF. The CDR3, as DNA: TGTGCCAGCAGCTATTTGACACGCCAGGGGACCCAGTACTTC.

The chain carries TRBV2 and TRBJ1-1, with 10 bases matching TRBD1. CDR1 is SNHLY and CDR2 is FYNNEI in the germline V gene. V was clipped by 5 bases and J by 5 bases; unmatched bases: 8. This CDR3 is built from 15 residues. This CDR3 reads CASSPPTGGATEAFF. The CDR3 region has the DNA TGTGCCAGCAGTCCCCCGACAGGGGGCGCGACTGAAGCTTTCTTT.

The rearrangement links TRBV9 to TRBJ2-5; the match to TRBD1 covers 12 bases. V shed 3 bases and J 1 base; nucleotides not matched to a gene: 4. Germline V gives CDR1 SGDLS, CDR2 YYNGEE. The CDR3 loop spans 16 amino acids. The chain's CDR3 is CASSGRDRGPQETQYF. The CDR3 nucleotides are TGTGCCAGCAGCGGTCGGGACAGGGGGCCCCAAGAGACCCAGTACTTC.

V and J are TRBV4-3 and TRBJ2-1; TRBD1 might be the D (5 bases). CDR3 length equals 13 residues. Germline CDR1 LGHNA, CDR2 YSLEER. Trimming pared 0 bases from V and 11 bases from J, leaving 11 bases between. The chain's CDR3 is CASSQDQQAQQFF. DNA of the CDR3: TGCGCCAGCAGCCAAGATCAACAGGCCCAGCAGTTCTTC.

The gene calls are TRBV15 and TRBJ2-3; possibly TRBD2 for D (6 bases). This CDR3 has 15 amino acids. Trimming took off 7 bases at V and 5 bases at J, with 19 bases between the two ends. CDR1 and CDR2 from the germline V gene are LNHNV and YYDKDF (reference sequence). CDR3 in amino acids: CATNDGGGRIDTQYF. The CDR3 coding sequence is TGTGCCACCAATGACGGGGGAGGCCGTATAGATACGCAGTATTTT.

This clone appeared once. The genes are TRBV4-1 and TRBJ2-7; 11 bases line up with TRBD1. Germline-derived CDR1 and CDR2 are MGHRA and YSYEKL. Losses at the gene ends were 4 bases for V and 4 bases for J; bases not matched to a gene: 9. This CDR3 contains 16 residues. CDR3 nucleotide sequence: TGCGCCAGCAGCCCCAGACCCGGACAGGGGGCTTACGAGCAGTACTTC. Encoded protein: CASSPRPGQGAYEQYF.

As DNA, the CDR3 is TGTGCCATCAGTACAGGGTTGGAGAACACTGAAGCTTTCTTT. Translated: CAISTGLENTEAFF. The V gene is TRBV10-3, the J gene TRBJ1-1, with D possibly being TRBD1 (6 bases). V lost 5 bases to trimming and J lost 1 base, with 11 bases between them. The CDR3 contains 14 residues. Germline V CDR1 and CDR2: ENHRY, SYGVKD.

This clone was detected a few times. The rearrangement uses TRBV5-1 and TRBJ1-1; D is undetermined. The ends were cut back, 2 bases at V and 0 bases at J, with 8 bases in the middle. The CDR3 extends over 14 amino acids. Germline loops: CDR1 SGHRS, CDR2 YFSETQ. Here the CDR3 DNA reads TGCGCCAGCAGCTTTAACACCGTGAACACTGAAGCTTTCTTT. Amino acids: CASSFNTVNTEAFF.

The chain joins TRBV11-2 to TRBJ1-2; 10 nucleotides agree with TRBD1. Germline V gene lookup returns CDR1 SGHAT and CDR2 FQNNGV. The CDR3 is made up of 13 amino acids. Losses at the gene ends were 3 bases for V and 6 bases for J; bases not matched to a gene: 1. This chain's CDR3 is CASSFGTGDGYTF. The DNA of the CDR3 is TGTGCCAGCAGCTTTGGGACAGGGGATGGCTACACCTTC.

The chain links TRBV25-1 to TRBJ1-3; D is unresolved. The CDR3 length is 15 residues. V lost 0 bases to trimming and J lost 2 bases, with 8 bases between them. CDR1 and CDR2 from the germline V gene are MGHDK and SYGVNS. This CDR3 is CASSEYAGTGNTIYF. CDR3 coding DNA: TGTGCCAGCAGTGAATATGCGGGGACTGGAAACACCATATATTTT.

The CDR3 DNA is TGCGCCAGCAGCCCCCCGAAGGGGGGGGCGGAAGAGCAGTACTTC. It translates to CASSPPKGGAEEQYF. This chain joins TRBV4-1 and TRBJ2-7; D perhaps matches TRBD2 (7 bases). Germline V gene lookup returns CDR1 MGHRA and CDR2 YSYEKL. The CDR3 is 15 residues long. The ends were cut back, 4 bases at V and 7 bases at J, with 20 bases in the middle.

V is TRBV18 and J is TRBJ2-5, with D possibly being TRBD2 (5 bases). The CDR3 has 15 amino acids. The V end was cut by 0 bases, the J end by 1 base, with 9 bases between. The germline CDR1 and CDR2 sequences are KGHSH and LQKENI. The DNA for the CDR3 is TGTGCCAGCTCACCACCCGGACTGACCCAAGAGACCCAGTACTTC. It encodes CASSPPGLTQETQYF.

V usage is TRBV5-1 and J usage is TRBJ2-1, with 10 bases aligning to TRBD2. V was clipped by 5 bases and J by 4 bases; unmatched bases: 3. The CDR3 is made up of 14 amino acids. Germline loops: CDR1 SGHRS, CDR2 YFSETQ. The CDR3 here is CASSLAGEYNEQFF. CDR3 coding DNA: TGCGCCAGCAGTCTAGCGGGAGAGTACAATGAGCAGTTCTTC.

The chain couples TRBV6-2 or TRBV6-3 to TRBJ1-1; no clear D. CDR1 and CDR2 (germline): MNHEY, SVGEGT. The CDR3 is made up of 13 amino acids. Trimming cost V 2 bases and J 6 bases, with 10 bases left between them. The DNA for the CDR3 is TGTGCCAGCAGTTACCCCATGAGGGCTGAAGCTTTCTTT. Amino acids: CASSYPMRAEAFF.

The chain employs TRBV3-1 (or the pseudogene TRBV3-2) and TRBJ2-5, with 13 nucleotides matching TRBD2. The germline CDR1 and CDR2 sequences are LGHDT and YNNKEL (reference sequence). Trimming at V came to 0 bases and at J to 5 bases, leaving 6 bases not matched to a gene. The CDR3 runs 17 residues. The CDR3 is CASSQDVGTSGTETQYF. DNA of the CDR3: TGTGCCAGCAGCCAAGATGTAGGGACTAGCGGGACTGAGACCCAGTACTTC.

The chain employs TRBV7-9 and TRBJ1-2; maybe TRBD1 (5 bases). From germline, CDR1 is SEHNR and CDR2 FQNEAQ (reference sequence). With 5 bases removed from V and 5 bases from J, the gap between germline ends came to 21 bases. The CDR3 runs 16 residues. The CDR3 coding sequence is TGTGCCAGCAGCGACCTCGATGAGGCTGCAGGGTATGGCTACACCTTC. Protein: CASSDLDEAAGYGYTF.

The V and J genes are TRBV2 and TRBJ2-2; 10 positions agree with TRBD2. With 3 bases clipped from V and 7 bases from J, the junction kept 8 bases outside the gene matches. The CDR3 has 16 amino acids. Germline V CDR1 and CDR2: SNHLY, FYNNEI. CDR3 DNA: TGTGCCAGCAGTGATCAGCGGGAGGGCCTAGGCGGGGAGCTGTTTTTT. Translating it yields CASSDQREGLGGELFF.

This clone occurred once. This chain connects TRBV7-9 to TRBJ2-7; 12 bases map to TRBD2. V dropped 4 bases and J dropped 0; count of bases not matched to a gene: 4. Germline CDR1 and CDR2: SEHNR and FQNEAQ (reference sequence). CDR3 length: 16 residues. The CDR3 region is CASSSGLAGPSYEQYF. The CDR3 DNA sequence: TGTGCCAGCAGCTCGGGACTAGCGGGCCCCTCCTACGAGCAGTACTTC.

The chain is built from TRBV11-2 and TRBJ2-1; 8 bases line up with TRBD2. After removal of 0 bases from V and 6 bases from J, the junction contained 1 base not matched to a gene. The CDR3 covers 14 residues. Germline V lookup: CDR1 SGHAT, CDR2 FQNNGV. The CDR3 spells CASSLEGTSNEQFF. Here the CDR3 DNA reads TGTGCCAGCAGCTTAGAAGGGACTAGCAATGAGCAGTTCTTC.

This chain uses TRBV24-1 with TRBJ2-1; 8 bases are a match to TRBD1. Germline V gene sequence: CDR1 KGHDR, CDR2 SFDVKD. This CDR3 region has 17 residues. J gave up 3 bases and V 5 bases, and 11 bases lay outside the gene matches. The CDR3 spells CATSALKTGANYNEQFF. DNA for the CDR3: TGTGCCACCAGTGCCCTTAAGACAGGGGCGAACTACAATGAGCAGTTCTTC.

The chain joins TRBV27 to TRBJ1-2; 7 nucleotides align to TRBD1. Unmatched junction bases numbered 9, after V lost 2 bases and J lost 6 bases. The length of the CDR3 is 15 residues. The germline gives CDR1 MNHEY, CDR2 SMNVEV (reference sequence). The CDR3 DNA sequence: TGTGCCAGCAGTTTAATTAGGGGACAGATGGATGGCTACACCTTC. It is translated as CASSLIRGQMDGYTF.

The chain carries TRBV6-6 and TRBJ1-5; TRBD1 agrees at 9 bases. V trimming: 5 bases; J trimming: 2 bases; junction bases outside the gene matches: 22. The CDR3 runs to 21 residues. Germline loops: CDR1 MNHNY, CDR2 SVGAGI (reference sequence). CDR3 sequence reads: CASSPVFPGTGYSRGNQPQHF. The DNA of the CDR3 is TGTGCCAGCAGTCCCGTTTTCCCCGGGACAGGGTACAGTCGGGGCAATCAGCCCCAGCATTTT.

This clone was found once. The rearrangement joins TRBV19 to TRBJ1-1, with 8 bases matching TRBD1. The germline gives CDR1 LNHDA, CDR2 SQIVND (reference sequence). J gave up 1 base and V 6 bases, and 7 bases lay outside the gene matches. This CDR3 has 15 residues. CDR3: CASRGEDRANTEAFF. CDR3 nucleotide sequence: TGTGCCAGTAGAGGGGAGGACAGGGCGAACACTGAAGCTTTCTTT. The whole variable domain, filled in from reference TRBV19 and TRBJ1-1, reads DGGITQSPKYLFRKEGQNVTLSCEQNLNHDAMYWYRQDPGQGLRLIYYSQIVNDFQKGDIAEGYSVSREKKESFPLTVTSAQKNPTAFYLCASRGEDRANTEAFFGQGTRLTVV.

The gene calls are TRBV5-6 and TRBJ2-1, with a tentative D call TRBD1 (6 bases). Germline CDR1 is SGHDT and CDR2 is YYEEEE. V was shortened by 4 bases and J by 10 bases, with 18 bases between the two germline ends. The CDR3 consists of 14 residues. The CDR3: CASSPGHLPTEQFF. In nucleotides, the CDR3 is TGTGCCAGCAGCCCGGGACACCTGCCAACGGAGCAGTTCTTC.